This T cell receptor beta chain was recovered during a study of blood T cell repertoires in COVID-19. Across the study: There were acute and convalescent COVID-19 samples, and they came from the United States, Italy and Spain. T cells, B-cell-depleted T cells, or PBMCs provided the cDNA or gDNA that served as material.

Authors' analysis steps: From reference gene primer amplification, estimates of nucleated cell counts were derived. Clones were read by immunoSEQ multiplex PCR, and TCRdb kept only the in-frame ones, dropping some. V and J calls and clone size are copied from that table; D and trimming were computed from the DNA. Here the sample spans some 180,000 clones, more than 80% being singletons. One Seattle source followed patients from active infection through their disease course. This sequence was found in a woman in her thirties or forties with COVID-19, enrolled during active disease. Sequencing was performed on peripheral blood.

CDR3 coding DNA: TGTGCCAGCAGTTCGGGGAGAGCCTACGAGCAGTACTTC. Translating gives CASSSGRAYEQYF. The rearrangement joins TRBV28 to TRBJ2-7; possible D gene TRBD2, 5 bases. Trimming took off 4 bases at V and 2 bases at J, with 9 bases between the two ends. The CDR3 spans 13 residues. Looked up from germline, CDR1 is MDHEN and CDR2 is SYDVKM.